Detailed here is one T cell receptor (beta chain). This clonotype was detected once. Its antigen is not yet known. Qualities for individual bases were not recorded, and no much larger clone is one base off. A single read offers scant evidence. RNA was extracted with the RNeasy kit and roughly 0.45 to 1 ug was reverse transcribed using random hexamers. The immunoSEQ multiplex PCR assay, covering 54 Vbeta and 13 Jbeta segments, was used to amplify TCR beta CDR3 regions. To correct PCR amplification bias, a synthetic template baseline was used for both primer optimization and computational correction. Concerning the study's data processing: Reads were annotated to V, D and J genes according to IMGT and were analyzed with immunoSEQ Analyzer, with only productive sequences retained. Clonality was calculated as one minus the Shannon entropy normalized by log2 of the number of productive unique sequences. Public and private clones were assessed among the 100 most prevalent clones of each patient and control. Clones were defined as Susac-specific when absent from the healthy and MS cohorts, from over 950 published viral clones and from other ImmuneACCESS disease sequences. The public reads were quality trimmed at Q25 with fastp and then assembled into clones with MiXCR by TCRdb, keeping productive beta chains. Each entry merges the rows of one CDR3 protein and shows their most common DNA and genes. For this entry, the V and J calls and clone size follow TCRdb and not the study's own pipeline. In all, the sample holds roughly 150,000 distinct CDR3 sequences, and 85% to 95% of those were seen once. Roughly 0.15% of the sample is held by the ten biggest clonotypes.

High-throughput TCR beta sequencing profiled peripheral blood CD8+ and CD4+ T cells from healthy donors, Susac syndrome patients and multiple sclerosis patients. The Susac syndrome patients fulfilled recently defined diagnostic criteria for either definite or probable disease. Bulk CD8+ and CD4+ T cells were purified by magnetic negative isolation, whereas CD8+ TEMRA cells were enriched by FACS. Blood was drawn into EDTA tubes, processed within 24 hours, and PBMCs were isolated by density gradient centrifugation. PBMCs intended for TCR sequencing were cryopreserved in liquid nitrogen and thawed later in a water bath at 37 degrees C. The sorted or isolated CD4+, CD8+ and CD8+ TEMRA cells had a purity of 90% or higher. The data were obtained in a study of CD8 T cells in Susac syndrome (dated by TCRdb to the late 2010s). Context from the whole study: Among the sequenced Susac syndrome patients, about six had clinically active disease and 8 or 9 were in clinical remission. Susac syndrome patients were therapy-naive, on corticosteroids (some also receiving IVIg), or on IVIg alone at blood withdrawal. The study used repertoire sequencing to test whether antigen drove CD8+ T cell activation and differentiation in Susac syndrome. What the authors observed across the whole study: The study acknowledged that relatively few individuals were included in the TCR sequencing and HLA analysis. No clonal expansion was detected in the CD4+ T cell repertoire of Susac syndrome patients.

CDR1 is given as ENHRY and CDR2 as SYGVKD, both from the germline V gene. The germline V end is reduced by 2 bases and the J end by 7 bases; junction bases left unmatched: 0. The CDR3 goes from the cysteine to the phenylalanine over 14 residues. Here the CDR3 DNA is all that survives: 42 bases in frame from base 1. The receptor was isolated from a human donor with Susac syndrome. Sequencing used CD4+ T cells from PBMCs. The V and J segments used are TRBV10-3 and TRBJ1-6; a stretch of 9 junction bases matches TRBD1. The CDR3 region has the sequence CAISEGQGNSPLHF. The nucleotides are TGTGCCATCAGTGAGGGACAGGGGAATTCACCCCTCCACTTT.